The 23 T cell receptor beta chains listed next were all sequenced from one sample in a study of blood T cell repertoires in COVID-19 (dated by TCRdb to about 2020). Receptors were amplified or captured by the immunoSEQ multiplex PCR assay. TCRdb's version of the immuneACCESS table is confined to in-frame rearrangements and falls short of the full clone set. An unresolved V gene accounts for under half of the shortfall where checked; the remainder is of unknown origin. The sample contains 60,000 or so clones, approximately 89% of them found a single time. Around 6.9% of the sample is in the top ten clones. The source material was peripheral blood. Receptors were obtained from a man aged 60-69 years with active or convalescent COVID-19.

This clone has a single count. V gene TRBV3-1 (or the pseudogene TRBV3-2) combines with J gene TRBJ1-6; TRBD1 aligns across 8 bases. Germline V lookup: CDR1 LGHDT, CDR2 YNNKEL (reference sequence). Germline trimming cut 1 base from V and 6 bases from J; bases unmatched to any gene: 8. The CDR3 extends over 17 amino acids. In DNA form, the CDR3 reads TGTGCCAGCAGCCAAGGGCAGGGGGCGCGACTTAATTCACCCCTCCACTTT. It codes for CASSQGQGARLNSPLHF.

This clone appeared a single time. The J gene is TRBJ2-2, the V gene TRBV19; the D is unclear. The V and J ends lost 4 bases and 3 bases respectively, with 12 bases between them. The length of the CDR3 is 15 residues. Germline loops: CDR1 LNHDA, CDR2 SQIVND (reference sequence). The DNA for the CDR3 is TGTGCCAGTAGTAGCTCCGACACATACACCGGGGAGCTGTTTTTT. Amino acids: CASSSSDTYTGELFF.

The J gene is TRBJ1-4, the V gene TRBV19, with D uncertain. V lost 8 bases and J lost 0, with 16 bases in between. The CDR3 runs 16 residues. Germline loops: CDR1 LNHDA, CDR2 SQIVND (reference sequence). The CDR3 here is CASLDLRSATNEKLFF. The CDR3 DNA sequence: TGTGCCAGTCTAGACCTTCGGAGTGCAACTAATGAAAAACTGTTTTTT.

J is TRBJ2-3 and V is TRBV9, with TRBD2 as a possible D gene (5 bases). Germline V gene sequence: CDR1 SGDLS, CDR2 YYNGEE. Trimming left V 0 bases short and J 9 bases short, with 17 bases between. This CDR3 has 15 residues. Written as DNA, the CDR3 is TGTGCCAGCAGCGTAGTTCCGGGATCCCAGGACACGCAGTATTTT. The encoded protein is CASSVVPGSQDTQYF. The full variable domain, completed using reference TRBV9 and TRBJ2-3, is DSGVTQTPKHLITATGQRVTLRCSPRSGDLSVYWYQQSLDQGLQFLIQYYNGEERAKGNILERFSAQQFPDLHSELNLSSLELGDSALYFCASSVVPGSQDTQYFGPGTRLTVL.

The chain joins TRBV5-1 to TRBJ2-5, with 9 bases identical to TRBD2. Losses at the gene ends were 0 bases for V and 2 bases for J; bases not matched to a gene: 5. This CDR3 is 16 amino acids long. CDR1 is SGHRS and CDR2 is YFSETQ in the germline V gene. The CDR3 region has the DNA TGCGCCAGCAGCTTGGGAGTTGCGGGGGGGCAAGAGACCCAGTACTTC. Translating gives CASSLGVAGGQETQYF. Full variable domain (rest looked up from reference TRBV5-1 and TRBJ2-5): KAGVTQTPRYLIKTRGQQVTLSCSPISGHRSVSWYQQTPGQGLQFLFEYFSETQRNKGNFPGRFSGRQFSNSRSEMNVSTLELGDSALYLCASSLGVAGGQETQYFGPGTRLLVL.

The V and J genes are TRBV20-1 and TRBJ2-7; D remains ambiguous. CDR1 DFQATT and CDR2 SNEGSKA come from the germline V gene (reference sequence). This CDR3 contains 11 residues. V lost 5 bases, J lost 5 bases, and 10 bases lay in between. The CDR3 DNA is TGCAGTGCTGGATCAGAGGACGAGCAGTACTTC. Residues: CSAGSEDEQYF.

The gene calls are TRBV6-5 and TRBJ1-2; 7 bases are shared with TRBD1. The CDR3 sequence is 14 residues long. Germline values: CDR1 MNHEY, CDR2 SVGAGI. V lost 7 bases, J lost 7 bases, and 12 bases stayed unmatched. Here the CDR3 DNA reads TGTGCCAGCACCGCCGGGGTAGGGGGCGGTGGCTACACCTTC. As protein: CASTAGVGGGGYTF.

The CDR3 protein is CASSPGRGTEAFF. In DNA, the CDR3 is TGTGCCAGCAGCCCAGGTCGGGGGACTGAAGCTTTCTTT. The chain links TRBV7-6 to TRBJ1-1, with D possibly being TRBD1 (5 bases). V gave up 5 bases and J gave up 5 bases, with 12 bases separating them. In germline, CDR1 is SGHVS, CDR2 FNYEAQ. The CDR3 loop spans 13 amino acids.

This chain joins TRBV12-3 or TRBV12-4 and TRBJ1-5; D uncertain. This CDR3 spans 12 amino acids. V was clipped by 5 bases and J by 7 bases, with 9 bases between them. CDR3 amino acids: CASSTGLQPQHF. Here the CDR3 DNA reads TGTGCCAGCAGTACTGGTTTACAGCCCCAGCATTTT.

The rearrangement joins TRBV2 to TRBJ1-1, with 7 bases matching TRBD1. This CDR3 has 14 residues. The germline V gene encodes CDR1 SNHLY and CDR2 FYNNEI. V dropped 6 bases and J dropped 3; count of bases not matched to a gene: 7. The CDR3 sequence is CASRGDSGHTEAFF. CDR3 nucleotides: TGTGCCAGCAGAGGGGACAGCGGGCACACTGAAGCTTTCTTT.

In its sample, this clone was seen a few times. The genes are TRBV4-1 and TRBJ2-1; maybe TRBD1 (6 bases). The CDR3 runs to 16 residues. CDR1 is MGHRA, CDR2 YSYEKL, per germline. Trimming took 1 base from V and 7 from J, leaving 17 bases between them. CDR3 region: CASSQGLQGSLNEQFF. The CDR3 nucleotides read TGCGCCAGCAGCCAAGGTCTACAGGGTAGTTTAAATGAGCAGTTCTTC.

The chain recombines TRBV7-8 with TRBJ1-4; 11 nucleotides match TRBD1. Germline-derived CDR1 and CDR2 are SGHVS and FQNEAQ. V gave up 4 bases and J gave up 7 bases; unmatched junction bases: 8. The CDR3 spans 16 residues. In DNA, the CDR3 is TGTGCCAGCAGCTCGGGACAGGGGGGGTTATTTGAAAAACTGTTTTTT. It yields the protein CASSSGQGGLFEKLFF.

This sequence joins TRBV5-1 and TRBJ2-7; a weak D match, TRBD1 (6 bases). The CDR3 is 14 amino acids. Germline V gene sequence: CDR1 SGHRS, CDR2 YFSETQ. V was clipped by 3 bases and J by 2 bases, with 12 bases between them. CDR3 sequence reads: CASSSTGTTYEQYF. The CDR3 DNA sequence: TGCGCCAGCAGCTCCACCGGGACAACCTACGAGCAGTACTTC.

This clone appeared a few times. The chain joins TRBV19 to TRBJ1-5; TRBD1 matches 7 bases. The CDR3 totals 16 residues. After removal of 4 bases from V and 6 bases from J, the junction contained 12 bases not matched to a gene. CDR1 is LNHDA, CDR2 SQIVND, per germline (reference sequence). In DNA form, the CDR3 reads TGTGCCAGTAGTACCGAGGGACAGAAATTTGGTCAGCCCCAGCATTTT. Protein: CASSTEGQKFGQPQHF.

CDR3 loop: CASSLTGAGEKLFF. CDR3 nucleotides: TGTGCCAGCAGCCTGACAGGGGCTGGTGAAAAACTGTTTTTT. This rearrangement joins TRBV7-2 to TRBJ1-4; 8 nucleotides match TRBD1. CDR1 is SGHTA, CDR2 FQGNSA, per germline. V gave up 5 bases and J gave up 7 bases; unmatched junction bases: 6. The CDR3 contains 14 residues.

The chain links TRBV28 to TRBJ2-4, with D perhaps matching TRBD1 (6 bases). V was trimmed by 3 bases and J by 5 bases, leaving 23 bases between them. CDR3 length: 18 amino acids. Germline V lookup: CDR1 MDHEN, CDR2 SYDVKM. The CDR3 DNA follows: TGTGCCAGCAGTTTTCCGCTCCGGGACAAGGGGACCCAAAACATTCAGTACTTC. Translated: CASSFPLRDKGTQNIQYF.

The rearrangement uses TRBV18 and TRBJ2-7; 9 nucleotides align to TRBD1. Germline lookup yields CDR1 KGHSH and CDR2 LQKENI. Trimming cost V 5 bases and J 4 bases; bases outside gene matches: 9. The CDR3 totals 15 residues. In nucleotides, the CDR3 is TGTGCCAGCTCAACCGGGGGGACAGGGTTGTACGAGCAGTACTTC. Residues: CASSTGGTGLYEQYF.

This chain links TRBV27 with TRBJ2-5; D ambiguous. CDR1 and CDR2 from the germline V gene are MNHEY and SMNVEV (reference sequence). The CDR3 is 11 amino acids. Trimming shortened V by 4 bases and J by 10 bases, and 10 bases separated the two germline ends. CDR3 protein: CASSYLGVQYF. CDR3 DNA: TGTGCCAGCAGTTACCTCGGAGTCCAGTACTTC.

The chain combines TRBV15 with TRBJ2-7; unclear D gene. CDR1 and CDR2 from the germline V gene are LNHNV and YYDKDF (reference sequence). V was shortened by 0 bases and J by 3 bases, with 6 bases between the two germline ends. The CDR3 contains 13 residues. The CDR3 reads CATSRDVHYEQYF. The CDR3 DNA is TGTGCCACCAGCAGAGATGTCCACTACGAGCAGTACTTC.

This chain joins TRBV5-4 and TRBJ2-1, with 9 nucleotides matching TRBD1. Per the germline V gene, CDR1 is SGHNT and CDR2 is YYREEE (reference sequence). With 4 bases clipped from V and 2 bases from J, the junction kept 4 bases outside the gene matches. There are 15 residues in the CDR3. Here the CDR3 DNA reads TGTGCCAGCAGCCACCGGGACAGGGCCTACAATGAGCAGTTCTTC. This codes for CASSHRDRAYNEQFF. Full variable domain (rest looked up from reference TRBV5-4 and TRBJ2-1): ETGVTQSPTHLIKTRGQQVTLRCSSQSGHNTVSWYQQALGQGPQFIFQYYREEENGRGNFPPRFSGLQFPNYSSELNVNALELDDSALYLCASSHRDRAYNEQFFGPGTRLTVL.

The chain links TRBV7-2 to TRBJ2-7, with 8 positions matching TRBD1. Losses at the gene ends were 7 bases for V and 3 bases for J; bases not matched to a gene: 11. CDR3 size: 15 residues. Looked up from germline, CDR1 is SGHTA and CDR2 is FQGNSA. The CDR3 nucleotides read TGTGCCAGCACCCAGGGTCGACAGGGGAGCTACGAGCAGTACTTC. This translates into CASTQGRQGSYEQYF.

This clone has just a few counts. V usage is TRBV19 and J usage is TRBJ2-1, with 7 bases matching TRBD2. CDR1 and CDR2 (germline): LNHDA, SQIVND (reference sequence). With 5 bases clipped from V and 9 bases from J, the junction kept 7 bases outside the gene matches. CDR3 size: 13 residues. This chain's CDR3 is CASSPYSGREQFF. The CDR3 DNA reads TGTGCCAGTAGTCCTTATAGCGGGCGTGAGCAGTTCTTC.

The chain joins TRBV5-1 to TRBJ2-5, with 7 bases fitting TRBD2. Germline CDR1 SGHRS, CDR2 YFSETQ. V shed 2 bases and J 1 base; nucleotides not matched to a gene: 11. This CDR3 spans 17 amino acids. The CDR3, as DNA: TGCGCCAGCAGCTTAGGCTCCCCGGGACTACCCCAAGAGACCCAGTACTTC. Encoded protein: CASSLGSPGLPQETQYF.